This note documents a single T cell receptor (beta chain) sequence. Its antigen is unidentified. This CDR3 comprises 13 residues. CDR1 and CDR2 from the germline V gene are SGDLS and YYNGEE. V was clipped by 2 bases and J by 1 base, with 6 bases between them. TCRdb reprocessed the RT-PCR reads with MiXCR, giving one entry per CDR3 protein. Here the sample spans around 190,000 distinct CDR3 sequences, roughly 8.7% being singletons. The record originates from a study of response to subunit inactivated influenza vaccine. Whole-study findings and limits: T cells newly recruited by each seasonal influenza vaccination are few, the authors suggested.

The source is a middle-aged man who received an inactivated influenza vaccine. V gene TRBV9 combines with J gene TRBJ1-1, with no clear D. The material sequenced was non-naive T cells sorted from PBMCs, taken on the day of vaccination. CDR3 residues: CASSVIENTEAFF. The CDR3 nucleotides read TGTGCCAGCAGCGTTATAGAGAACACTGAAGCTTTCTTT.